This T cell receptor beta chain was found in a study of blood T cell repertoires in COVID-19. About the research overall: Some COVID-19 samples were acute and others convalescent; all came from the United States, Italy and Spain. The analysed material was cDNA or gDNA that came from T cells, B-cell-depleted T cells, or PBMCs.

The CDR3 loop spans 15 amino acids. Germline trimming cut 7 bases from V and 5 bases from J; bases unmatched to any gene: 10. CDR1 and CDR2 from the germline V gene are KGHSH and LQKENI. Per the original methods: Reference gene primers were amplified, and this amplification served to estimate nucleated cell counts. Measured with immunoSEQ multiplex PCR; TCRdb has only the in-frame clones, and not every one. The V and J calls and the clone size are those of that table, but D and trimming were determined from the DNA. The sample lists 200,000 to 250,000 clones; approximately 84% were seen once. The sample taken for sequencing was peripheral blood. The rearrangement links TRBV18 to TRBJ2-5; 10 bases fit TRBD1. The sequence came from a man between 45 and 60 years old with acute or convalescent COVID-19. In nucleotides, the CDR3 is TGTGCCAGCTGTCCGGGACAGGGGCTCTCGGAGACCCAGTACTTC. It is translated as CASCPGQGLSETQYF.